Listed here is a single T cell receptor (beta chain). Its antigen is not known. Germline V gives CDR1 MNHEY, CDR2 SMNVEV (reference sequence). The CDR3 extends over 16 amino acids. The ends lost 6 bases at V and 4 bases at J; junction bases unmatched: 13. These data originate in a study of vaccination and CD4 T cells after COVID-19. The study sequenced cultured CD4+ T cell DNA using the Oncomine TCR Beta short-read assay. TCRdb recomputed calls from the PCR reads with MiXCR, one row per CDR3 protein. The sample consists of approximately 16,000 distinct CDR3 sequences, around 50% of them appearing once. This sample's treatment: roughly 11-day PBMC culture with coronavirus spike peptide pools or control peptides (ViraFEST assay).

The rearrangement joins TRBV27 to TRBJ1-2; TRBD1 agrees at 8 bases. The receptor was derived from a human donor who had recovered from COVID-19. Sequencing was performed on CD4+ T cells from blood, cultured in vitro, taken before SARS-CoV-2 vaccination. The CDR3 DNA sequence: TGTGCCAGCAGCCCTTTCCGGGACAGGTTTTCCTATGGCTACACCTTC. Its protein is CASSPFRDRFSYGYTF.